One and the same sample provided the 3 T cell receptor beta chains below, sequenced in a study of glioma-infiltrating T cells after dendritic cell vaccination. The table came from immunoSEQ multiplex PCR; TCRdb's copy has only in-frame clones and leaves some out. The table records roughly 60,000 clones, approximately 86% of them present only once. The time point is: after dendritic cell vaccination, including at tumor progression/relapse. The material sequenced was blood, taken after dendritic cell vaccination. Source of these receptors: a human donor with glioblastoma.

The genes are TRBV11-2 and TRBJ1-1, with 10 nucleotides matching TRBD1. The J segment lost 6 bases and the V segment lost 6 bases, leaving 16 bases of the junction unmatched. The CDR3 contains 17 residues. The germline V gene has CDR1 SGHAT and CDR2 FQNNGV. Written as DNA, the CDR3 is TGTGCCAGCAGACTCACCTTCCCTAGGGACAGGGGTTCTGAAGCTTTCTTT. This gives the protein CASRLTFPRDRGSEAFF.

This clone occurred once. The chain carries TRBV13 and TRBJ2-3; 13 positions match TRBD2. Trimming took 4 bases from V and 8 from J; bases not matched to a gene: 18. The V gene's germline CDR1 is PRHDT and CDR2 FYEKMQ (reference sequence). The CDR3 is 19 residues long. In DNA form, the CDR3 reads TGTGCCAGCAGCTCCGGGGGGACTAGCGGGGCCACCAGGGGACGTACGCAGTATTTT. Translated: CASSSGGTSGATRGRTQYF.

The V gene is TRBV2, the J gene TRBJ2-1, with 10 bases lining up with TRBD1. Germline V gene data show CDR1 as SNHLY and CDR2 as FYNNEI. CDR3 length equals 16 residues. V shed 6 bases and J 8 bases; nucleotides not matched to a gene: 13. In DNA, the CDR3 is TGTGCCAGCAGGAAACGGACAGGGGGTAACAGCGATGAGCAGTTCTTC. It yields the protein CASRKRTGGNSDEQFF.